This section outlines one T cell receptor (beta chain) sequence together with its context. The CDR3 covers 15 residues. CDR1 and CDR2 from the germline V gene are SGHRS and YFSETQ. With 2 bases removed from V and 2 bases from J, the gap between germline ends came to 10 bases. This sample is part of a study of cytomegalovirus exposure and HLA in healthy donors. Vbeta (60) and Jbeta (13) primers were used in the PCR. Profiling relied on immunoSEQ multiplex PCR, and the TCRdb table lists in-frame clones only, not all of them. The table has about 62,000 clones, over 70% seen once. This rearrangement joins TRBV5-1 to TRBJ2-2, with D maybe TRBD2 (6 bases). The source is a man aged 60 to 75 in good health and CMV-seropositive. Sequencing used PBMCs. This CDR3 reads CASSLSGTNTGELFF. As DNA, the CDR3 is TGCGCCAGCAGCTTAAGTGGGACTAACACCGGGGAGCTGTTTTTT. The full variable domain, its missing parts supplied by reference TRBV5-1 and TRBJ2-2, is KAGVTQTPRYLIKTRGQQVTLSCSPISGHRSVSWYQQTPGQGLQFLFEYFSETQRNKGNFPGRFSGRQFSNSRSEMNVSTLELGDSALYLCASSLSGTNTGELFFGEGSRLTVL.